The entry below gives a single T cell receptor beta chain sequence along with its context. Its antigen is as yet unknown. This sample stems from a study of human thymus T cells. Measured with immunoSEQ multiplex PCR; TCRdb has only the in-frame clones, and not every one. The sample holds 55,000 to 85,000 clones; 85% to 95% are singletons and the top ten take under 0.04%. Resections that were taken during corrective heart surgery supplied the thymus tissue. Serving as donors were healthy Finnish infants, each of whom was having open corrective surgery for congenital heart defects. The CDR3 consists of 14 residues. Trimming took off 8 bases at V and 1 base at J, with 14 bases between the two ends. In germline, CDR1 is SNHLY, CDR2 FYNNEI. General study findings and limits: Overlap was high between thymic repertoires from unrelated individuals, as reported in related research. Within thymic and blood repertoires, V and J gene usage appeared to be biased.

Material: thymus tissue. The chain carries TRBV2 and TRBJ2-5, with a weak D call TRBD2 (5 bases). This clonotype originated in a girl less than two years old with a congenital heart defect but otherwise immunologically healthy. The DNA for the CDR3 is TGTGCCAGCTTAGGGAGACGCCTCCAAGAGACCCAGTACTTC. Protein product: CASLGRRLQETQYF.